A selection of T cell receptor beta chains follows, all from one sample in a study of T cells of healthy individuals. TCRdb re-called the 5' RACE reads with MiXCR, one entry per CDR3 protein. The data hold roughly 87,000 distinct CDR3 sequences, with approximately 15% observed a single time. Source of these receptors: a human donor in good health. Both conserved end residues are part of each CDR3. The D gene is left open where the match is weak. The listing skips clone size in some rows; elsewhere it reads once, few, many or a size class.

TRBV20-1,TRBJ2-1,.,TRBD2,TGCAGTGCTAGAGATGTTCGACTAGCGGTCTCCTACAATGAGCAGTTCTTC,CSARDVRLAVSYNEQFF
TRBV24-1,TRBJ2-7,few,.,TGTGCCACCAGTGTCGGCAGCTCCTACGAGCAGTACTTC,CATSVGSSYEQYF
TRBV4-3,TRBJ2-1,.,.,TGCGCCAGCAGCCAAGGGTGGACTTCGAATGAGCAGTTCTTC,CASSQGWTSNEQFF
TRBV5-1,TRBJ2-3,few,.,TGCGCCAGCAGAGTCGGAGGTAGCACAGATACGCAGTATTTT,CASRVGGSTDTQYF
TRBV13,TRBJ1-1,.,.,TGTGCCAGCAGCTTGCAAACACTCCCGACAGTCATGAACACTGAAGCTTTCTTT,CASSLQTLPTVMNTEAFF
TRBV6-4,TRBJ2-3,many,.,TGTGCCAGCAGTGGCGGGAGCACAGATACGCAGTATTTT,CASSGGSTDTQYF
TRBV20-1,TRBJ2-1,few,TRBD2,TGCAGTGCCAACGGAATAGCGGGAGTGTACAATGAGCAGTTCTTC,CSANGIAGVYNEQFF
TRBV24-1,TRBJ2-5,once,.,TGTGCCACCAGTGATGGCGGGGTCGAGACCCAGTACTTC,CATSDGGVETQYF
TRBV6-1,TRBJ1-5,few,TRBD1,TGTGCCAGCAGTGAAGGGAAGGGGGCGCTTCGCAATCAGCCCCAGCATTTT,CASSEGKGALRNQPQHF
TRBV5-1,TRBJ2-1,.,.,TGCGCCAGCAGCACGGGGAGTGAGCAGTTCTTC,CASSTGSEQFF
TRBV4-3,TRBJ1-1,many,TRBD1,TGCGCCAGCAGCCAAGTGCAGGGGGCCAGCACTGAAGCTTTCTTT,CASSQVQGASTEAFF
TRBV12-3/TRBV12-4,TRBJ2-5,few,.,TGTGCCAGCAGTGAAAGGGGGGAGACCCAGTACTTC,CASSERGETQYF
TRBV12-3/TRBV12-4,TRBJ1-5,many,.,TGTGCCAGCAGTTTCGGTACGGGGAGGATATCGGGGCAGCCCCAGCATTTT,CASSFGTGRISGQPQHF
TRBV7-3,TRBJ2-2,many,.,TGTGCCAGCAGCTTATCCGGGACCAACACCGGGGAGCTGTTTTTT,CASSLSGTNTGELFF
TRBV10-3,TRBJ1-3,few,TRBD1,TGTGCCATCACCTTGGACAGGGAAGGAAACACCATATATTTT,CAITLDREGNTIYF
TRBV20-1,TRBJ1-5,many,.,TGCAGTGCTAGAAGGGGCGGAACCGATAGCAATCAGCCCCAGCATTTT,CSARRGGTDSNQPQHF
TRBV6-1,TRBJ2-2,many,TRBD1,TGTGCCAGCAGTGAAGTGACAGGGGGTTCCGGGGAGCTGTTTTTT,CASSEVTGGSGELFF
TRBV29-1,TRBJ2-5,many,.,TGCAGCGGAGCCCACAGGGTTGAGACCCAGTACTTC,CSGAHRVETQYF
TRBV29-1,TRBJ1-1,many,.,TGCAGCGTTGCCCGGGTGGGTACTGAAGCTTTCTTT,CSVARVGTEAFF
TRBV5-1,TRBJ2-1,.,TRBD2,TGCGCCAGCAGTCCGTCGGGGGGGGGCCGGTACAATGAGCAGTTCTTC,CASSPSGGGRYNEQFF
TRBV12-3/TRBV12-4,TRBJ2-3,.,.,TGTGCCAGCAGCCCCGAAGACACGAGGCCCAATTTT,CASSPEDTRPNF
TRBV20-1,TRBJ1-1,few,.,TGCAGTGCTAGAGTCCCGGGGGCCCTTTACACTGAAGCTTTCTTT,CSARVPGALYTEAFF